This TCR beta chain originates from a study of blood T cell repertoires in COVID-19. Study context: Donors in the United States, Italy and Spain gave samples during acute or convalescent COVID-19.

Measured with immunoSEQ multiplex PCR; TCRdb has only the in-frame clones, and not every one. The sample records over 250,000 clones, around 90% being singletons. All enrollees were roughly 18 to 100 years old and from about 25 US areas. Participant-reported clinical history was the basis for cohort assignment. Germline values: CDR1 MNHEY, CDR2 SMNVEV (reference sequence). The CDR3 extends over 12 amino acids. The germline V and J ends were trimmed by 5 bases and 7 bases, with 9 bases remaining between them. This receptor was taken from a man between 60 and 75 years old who had recovered from COVID-19. Sequencing input: PBMCs or T cells enriched from blood (not recorded which). The gene calls are TRBV27 and TRBJ2-1, with D possibly matching TRBD1 (6 bases). The CDR3 DNA reads TGTGCCAGCAGTGGGCAGGGGAATGAGCAGTTCTTC. Translated: CASSGQGNEQFF.